This is a list of T cell receptor beta chains from one sample in a study of regulatory T cells in long-lasting Graves disease. TCRdb reprocessed the multiplex PCR reads via MiXCR and lists one record per CDR3 protein. There are over 400,000 distinct CDR3 sequences in the sample; 13% to 15% occur only once, and under 20% lies in the top ten. The same sample was also used in a study of T cells in Graves' hyperthyroidism and ophthalmopathy.

The sample was peripheral blood mononuclear cells (PBMCs), taken at new diagnosis, from a patient treated with antithyroid drugs. The receptors were gathered from a woman in her forties or fifties with Graves disease. The CDR3 runs from the conserved cysteine through the conserved F or W. Fields, in order: V gene, D gene, J gene, clone size, CDR3 protein, CDR3 DNA. The D gene is left open where the match is weak. Some rows have no size entry. The others give once, few or many, or a class for an expanded clone.

v_gene: TRBV7-9; d_gene: NA; j_gene: TRBJ2-1; abundance: many; CDR3aa: CASSLALSRAHEQFF; CDR3nt: TGTGCCAGCAGCTTAGCGCTATCCAGGGCCCATGAGCAGTTCTTC
v_gene: TRBV12-3/TRBV12-4; d_gene: TRBD2; j_gene: TRBJ2-7; abundance: many; CDR3aa: CASRTSGAYEQYF; CDR3nt: TGTGCCAGCAGGACTAGCGGTGCCTACGAGCAGTACTTC
v_gene: TRBV7-6; d_gene: NA; j_gene: TRBJ2-4; abundance: few; CDR3aa: CASSTGTGNIQYF; CDR3nt: TGTGCCAGCAGTACCGGGACGGGGAACATTCAGTACTTC
v_gene: TRBV11-2; d_gene: NA; j_gene: TRBJ2-1; abundance: many; CDR3aa: CASSRSRGFYNEQFF; CDR3nt: TGTGCCAGCAGCCGTAGCAGGGGCTTCTACAATGAGCAGTTCTTC
v_gene: TRBV27; d_gene: NA; j_gene: TRBJ1-2; abundance: few; CDR3aa: CASSLLGGGNYGYTF; CDR3nt: TGTGCCAGCAGTTTATTGGGAGGAGGAAACTATGGCTACACCTTC
v_gene: TRBV6-1; d_gene: TRBD2; j_gene: TRBJ2-3; abundance: many; CDR3aa: CASSSGLVATDTQYF; CDR3nt: TGTGCCAGCAGCTCAGGACTAGTAGCTACAGATACGCAGTATTTT
v_gene: TRBV19; d_gene: NA; j_gene: TRBJ1-1; abundance: NA; CDR3aa: CASTLTGLTEAFF; CDR3nt: TGTGCCAGTACCTTGACAGGTCTCACTGAAGCTTTCTTT
v_gene: TRBV6-1; d_gene: NA; j_gene: TRBJ1-2; abundance: many; CDR3aa: CASSPPWGRLGYGYTF; CDR3nt: TGTGCCAGCAGTCCCCCGTGGGGGAGGTTGGGGTATGGCTACACCTTC
v_gene: TRBV19; d_gene: NA; j_gene: TRBJ2-7; abundance: NA; CDR3aa: CATSDSLAYEQYF; CDR3nt: TGTGCCACTTCGGACAGCCTAGCCTACGAGCAGTACTTC
v_gene: TRBV11-2; d_gene: TRBD2; j_gene: TRBJ2-1; abundance: once; CDR3aa: CASSYRGTSNEQFF; CDR3nt: TGTGCCAGCAGCTACCGAGGGACTAGCAATGAGCAGTTCTTC
v_gene: TRBV9; d_gene: NA; j_gene: TRBJ2-5; abundance: many; CDR3aa: CASSVGGSQETQYF; CDR3nt: TGTGCCAGCAGCGTCGGGGGATCCCAAGAGACCCAGTACTTC
v_gene: TRBV27; d_gene: NA; j_gene: TRBJ1-2; abundance: many; CDR3aa: CASSPYRDPANYGYTF; CDR3nt: TGTGCCAGCAGTCCCTATAGGGACCCAGCTAACTATGGCTACACCTTC
v_gene: TRBV14; d_gene: NA; j_gene: TRBJ2-7; abundance: NA; CDR3aa: CASSQGSTEQYF; CDR3nt: TGTGCCAGCAGCCAAGGCTCTACGGAGCAGTACTTC
v_gene: TRBV10-3; d_gene: NA; j_gene: TRBJ2-6; abundance: NA; CDR3aa: CATDSSGANVLTF; CDR3nt: TGTGCCACCGATAGCTCTGGGGCCAACGTCCTGACTTTC
v_gene: TRBV9; d_gene: NA; j_gene: TRBJ2-3; abundance: NA; CDR3aa: CASSEGFTDTQYF; CDR3nt: TGTGCCAGCAGCGAGGGCTTCACAGATACGCAGTATTTT
v_gene: TRBV2; d_gene: NA; j_gene: TRBJ1-5; abundance: NA; CDR3aa: CASTDGIHSNQPQHF; CDR3nt: TGTGCCAGCACTGACGGGATTCATAGCAATCAGCCCCAGCATTTT
v_gene: TRBV6-2/TRBV6-3; d_gene: NA; j_gene: TRBJ2-7; abundance: many; CDR3aa: CASSSFYEQYF; CDR3nt: TGTGCCAGCAGTTCATTCTACGAGCAGTACTTC